These 18 T cell receptor beta chains came from one sample sequenced in a study of beta chain features in type 1 diabetes. Expressed TCRB transcripts were sequenced because the isolated RNA had all been reverse transcribed beforehand. Using immunoSEQ multiplex PCR, the repertoire was profiled, and TCRdb retains in-frame clones only, with some absent. The sample contains 240,000 or so clones, 55% to 70% of which appear only once. The sample taken for sequencing was naive CD4+ T cells from blood. The receptor source for this set is a man aged 30 to 39 in good health.

The genes are TRBV13 and TRBJ2-7, with D possibly TRBD1 on 5 matching bases. CDR3 length: 13 residues. Between the trimmed V and J ends, which lost 2 bases and 3 bases, there was a span of 8 bases. Germline V gives CDR1 PRHDT, CDR2 FYEKMQ (reference sequence). The CDR3 reads CASSLRQLYEQYF. Written as DNA, the CDR3 is TGTGCCAGCAGCTTACGACAGCTCTACGAGCAGTACTTC.

The rearrangement joins TRBV25-1 to TRBJ1-5; D unclear. The CDR3 consists of 12 residues. V lost 4 bases to trimming and J lost 5 bases, with 6 bases between them. Per the germline V gene, CDR1 is MGHDK and CDR2 is SYGVNS. DNA for the CDR3: TGTGCCAGCAGTGCGGGCGATCAGCCCCAGCATTTT. Translating gives CASSAGDQPQHF.

This clone was counted only a few times. The sample has other DNA sequences that encode this CDR3 too. The chain employs TRBV30 and TRBJ1-1, with D possibly being TRBD1 (5 bases). Germline CDR1 is GTSNPN and CDR2 is SVGIG (reference sequence). This CDR3 region has 13 residues. The germline V and J ends were trimmed by 0 bases and 3 bases, with 8 bases remaining between them. CDR3 sequence reads: CAWSVRGDTEAFF. CDR3 bases: TGTGCCTGGAGTGTACGAGGGGACACTGAAGCTTTCTTT.

This clone was seen a few times. DNA for the CDR3: TGCAGCGTTGGACAGGGTTTCATGAACACTGAAGCTTTCTTT. Translation gives CSVGQGFMNTEAFF. V and J are TRBV29-1 and TRBJ1-1; 7 nucleotides agree with TRBD1. The V gene's germline CDR1 is SQVTM and CDR2 ANQGSEA. Trimming took 4 bases from V and 0 from J; bases not matched to a gene: 5. CDR3 length: 14 residues.

This clone was seen a handful of times. The chain joins TRBV29-1 to TRBJ2-7; TRBD1 is a possible D gene (6 bases). Germline CDR1 SQVTM, CDR2 ANQGSEA. Trimming pared 5 bases from V and 7 bases from J, leaving 15 bases between. This CDR3 spans 12 amino acids. CDR3 sequence (DNA): TGCAGCGTTTCCTCACAGGGAATTGAGCAGTACTTC. It translates to CSVSSQGIEQYF.

V and J are TRBV30 and TRBJ1-6; 7 bases are shared with TRBD1. Germline CDR1 is GTSNPN and CDR2 is SVGIG (reference sequence). Trimming removed 4 bases from V and 9 bases from J; junction bases left unmatched: 6. The CDR3 extends over 13 amino acids. CDR3 sequence (DNA): TGTGCCTGGAACGACAGGGTTATTTCACCCCTCCACTTT. Translation: CAWNDRVISPLHF.

V usage is TRBV29-1 and J usage is TRBJ1-5; D unresolved. This CDR3 has 14 amino acids. Trimming pared 5 bases from V and 2 bases from J, leaving 13 bases between. CDR1 is SQVTM and CDR2 is ANQGSEA in the germline V gene. DNA for the CDR3: TGCAGCGTTAGCAGGAGAGACGGCAATCAGCCCCAGCATTTT. Translated: CSVSRRDGNQPQHF.

J is TRBJ2-1 and V is TRBV5-1, with 7 nucleotides matching TRBD1. CDR3 length: 13 residues. Germline CDR1 is SGHRS and CDR2 is YFSETQ. V lost 5 bases to trimming and J lost 7 bases; unmatched junction nucleotides: 6. The CDR3 here is CASSSTGLNEQFF. The DNA of the CDR3 is TGCGCCAGCAGTTCGACAGGGTTGAATGAGCAGTTCTTC.

CDR3: CSVVEGQETQYF. CDR3 DNA: TGCAGCGTTGTGGAGGGCCAAGAGACCCAGTACTTC. The gene calls are TRBV29-1 and TRBJ2-5, with a weak D call TRBD2 (6 bases). CDR1 is SQVTM and CDR2 is ANQGSEA in the germline V gene. Trimming took off 4 bases at V and 1 base at J, with 7 bases between the two ends. The CDR3 length is 12 residues.

The gene calls are TRBV28 and TRBJ2-3; D assignment may be TRBD1 or TRBD2 (6 bases each). This CDR3 is 13 amino acids long. Trimming removed 10 bases from V and 6 bases from J, with 17 bases in between. In germline, CDR1 is MDHEN, CDR2 SYDVKM. CDR3 sequence reads: CATRGGGGDTQYF. In DNA, the CDR3 is TGTGCCACCCGTGGAGGGGGAGGTGATACGCAGTATTTT.

The chain couples TRBV7-2 to TRBJ2-3; 8 nucleotides match TRBD2. Germline lookup yields CDR1 SGHTA and CDR2 FQGNSA. J gave up 2 bases and V 5 bases, and 3 bases lay outside the gene matches. The CDR3 covers 14 residues. CDR3 amino acids: CASSPGLVTDTQYF. The CDR3 coding sequence is TGTGCCAGCAGCCCGGGACTAGTCACAGATACGCAGTATTTT.

The chain couples TRBV7-9 to TRBJ1-1; no reliable D call. Looked up from germline, CDR1 is SEHNR and CDR2 is FQNEAQ (reference sequence). This CDR3 contains 12 residues. V shed 5 bases and J shed 7 bases, with 11 bases lying between them. The CDR3: CASSLESGEAFF. CDR3 nucleotide sequence: TGTGCCAGCAGCCTAGAGAGCGGTGAAGCTTTCTTT.

The chain employs TRBV6-5 and TRBJ2-7; no clear D. CDR1 and CDR2 from the germline V gene are MNHEY and SVGAGI. Trimming removed 2 bases from V and 2 bases from J, with 13 bases in between. This CDR3 is built from 15 residues. CDR3 sequence reads: CASSYTLGVAYEQYF. Written as DNA, the CDR3 is TGTGCCAGCAGTTACACTCTAGGAGTAGCCTACGAGCAGTACTTC.

V usage is TRBV7-9 and J usage is TRBJ1-2; tentatively, D is TRBD1 (5 bases). The CDR3 has 12 amino acids. Trimming shortened V by 5 bases and J by 5 bases, and 9 bases separated the two germline ends. Germline CDR1 is SEHNR and CDR2 is FQNEAQ (reference sequence). The CDR3 sequence: CASSARVYGYTF. In DNA form, the CDR3 reads TGTGCCAGCAGCGCCAGGGTATATGGCTACACCTTC.

This rearrangement joins TRBV25-1 to TRBJ2-1, with 8 bases identical to TRBD2. There are 14 residues in the CDR3. V lost 4 bases, J lost 8 bases, and 7 bases stayed unmatched. The germline V gene has CDR1 MGHDK and CDR2 SYGVNS. The CDR3 bases are TGTGCCAGCAGTGGGGTAGCGGGGTTCTATGAGCAGTTCTTC. Residues: CASSGVAGFYEQFF.

The rearrangement links TRBV13 to TRBJ2-6, with 13 positions matching TRBD2. The CDR3 length is 19 residues. The ends lost 1 base at V and 2 bases at J; junction bases unmatched: 5. Germline assignment: CDR1 PRHDT and CDR2 FYEKMQ (reference sequence). For the CDR3, the DNA is TGTGCCAGCAGCTTAGTCGGACTAGCGGGAGTACCTGGGGCCAACGTCCTGACTTTC. Its protein is CASSLVGLAGVPGANVLTF.

This chain joins TRBV6-5 and TRBJ2-7; D may be TRBD1 or TRBD2 (6 bases each). The ends were cut back, 6 bases at V and 5 bases at J, with 17 bases in the middle. The CDR3 is 14 residues long. Per germline, CDR1 MNHEY and CDR2 SVGAGI. CDR3 nucleotide sequence: TGTGCCAGCAGCCGAGGACGGGGGCCCAACGAGCAGTACTTC. It translates to CASSRGRGPNEQYF.

This chain uses TRBV14 with TRBJ1-6; possible D gene TRBD1, 5 bases. Between the trimmed V and J ends, which lost 2 bases and 9 bases, there was a span of 8 bases. CDR3 size: 13 residues. Germline V gene data show CDR1 as SGHDN and CDR2 as FVKESK. The CDR3 is CASSQRQLSPLHF. The CDR3 DNA reads TGTGCCAGCAGCCAACGACAGCTTTCACCCCTCCACTTT.